A single sample is the source of the 2 T cell receptor beta chains below, sequenced in a study of tumor-infiltrating lymphocytes in oesophageal squamous cell carcinoma. TCRdb fed the PCR reads into MiXCR, producing one record per CDR3 protein. Among 20,000 to 25,000 distinct CDR3 sequences, 36% were seen once, and the ten largest hold around 10%. The specimen was esophageal tumor tissue. These receptors were collected from a male donor with esophageal squamous cell carcinoma.

About this clonotype: This may arise from a read error, as a much more abundant clone is one base away. The chain couples TRBV5-1 to TRBJ2-1; TRBD2 aligns across 11 bases. Looked up from germline, CDR1 is SGHRS and CDR2 is YFSETQ. The junction had 10 bases not matched to a gene; V was cut back by 4 bases and J by 10 bases. The CDR3 is 15 residues long. CDR3 in amino acids: CASSPSGRISYEQFF. The CDR3 coding sequence is TGCGCCAGCAGCCCTAGCGGGAGGATCTCCTACGAGCAGTTCTTC.

The chain employs TRBV20-1 and TRBJ2-5; 11 nucleotides align to TRBD2. Judging by the DNA end, TRBJ2-7 fits better; the J call may be wrong. Germline lookup yields CDR1 DFQATT and CDR2 SNEGSKA (reference sequence). This CDR3 is 14 amino acids long. Here the CDR3 DNA reads TGCAGTGCTAGAGACGGGACTAGCGGATACGAGCAGTACTTC. Amino acids: CSARDGTSGYEQYF.